This T cell receptor beta chain was recorded in a study of T cells in Graves' hyperthyroidism and ophthalmopathy. Study as a whole: The blood sample was taken at first diagnosis, before treatment began.

Germline CDR1 reads SGHDN; CDR2 reads FVKESK. J lost 2 bases, V lost 5 bases, and 7 bases had no gene match. The CDR3 has 15 amino acids. Amplified regions were TCR beta CDR3 sequences from RNA transcripts. Carried out on the TCR CDR3, a first-round RT-PCR used the HTBI primer set. TCRdb analysed the multiplex PCR reads with MiXCR anew, one entry per CDR3 protein. The sample has roughly 240,000 distinct CDR3 sequences; less than 20% are singletons. Orbital computed tomography, thyroid ultrasound, serum thyroxine and TRAb, and clinical symptoms together informed the diagnoses. Study conclusions and caveats: Peripheral blood also featured most of the thyroid clonotypes expanded above 0.001.

The table lists this clonotype with many counts. Its target is unknown. This receptor was identified in a woman in her late teens or twenties with Graves' ophthalmopathy. The sequencing sample was made of blood. The chain has TRBV14 and TRBJ1-2; the match to TRBD1 covers 8 bases. In DNA form, the CDR3 reads TGTGCCAGCAGCGGGCGGTACAGGGGGAACTATGGCTACACCTTC. Its translation is CASSGRYRGNYGYTF.